The clone carrying this T cell receptor beta chain was found a few times. The antigen remains unidentified. This specimen comes from a study of T-cell memory formation after mild COVID-19. General study results and limits: Pre-infection memory contained some responding clones, which suggested that cross-reactive memory had joined.

From the 5' RACE reads, TCRdb called clonotypes with MiXCR, one entry per CDR3 protein. The sample carries about 390,000 distinct CDR3 sequences, 16% recorded once. The CDR3 consists of 15 residues. Germline V lookup: CDR1 LGHNA, CDR2 YNFKEQ. V dropped 1 base and J dropped 4; count of bases not matched to a gene: 4. The sample comprised PBMCs or a T cell subset sorted from them (not recorded which). This sequence joins TRBV4-2 and TRBJ2-5; 9 nucleotides agree with TRBD2. This clonotype originated in a man aged 18 to 29 who had mild COVID-19 (a few samples of this study predate the infection). Cell type and time point are not known. The CDR3 DNA is TGTGCCAGCAGCCAAGGACTAGCGGACCTAGAGACCCAGTACTTC. Protein sequence: CASSQGLADLETQYF.